One and the same sample provided the 9 T cell receptor beta chains below, sequenced in a study of T cell changes during pregnancy in multiple sclerosis. Data came from immunoSEQ multiplex PCR; TCRdb stores just in-frame clones and leaves some out. The sample comprises more than 100,000 clones, roughly 92% of which are singletons, and around 0.92% rests with the top ten. The starting material was peripheral blood, obtained after pregnancy. The receptors were gathered from a female donor with multiple sclerosis, enrolled in a pregnancy study.

A single count supports this clone. This chain joins TRBV7-2 and TRBJ1-1, with 8 bases fitting TRBD1. Germline loops: CDR1 SGHTA, CDR2 FQGNSA. This CDR3 has 14 amino acids. Unmatched junction bases numbered 7, after V lost 9 bases and J lost 1 base. CDR3 in amino acids: CASMPGGANTEAFF. For the CDR3, the DNA is TGTGCCAGTATGCCAGGGGGCGCGAACACTGAAGCTTTCTTT. The variable domain in full, with the rest retrieved from reference TRBV7-2 and TRBJ1-1, is GAGVSQSPSNKVTEKGKDVELRCDPISGHTALYWYRQSLGQGLEFLIYFQGNSAPDKSGLPSDRFSAERTGGSVSTLTIQRTQQEDSAVYLCASMPGGANTEAFFGQGTRLTVV.

The genes are TRBV5-1 and TRBJ2-1; 8 nucleotides line up with TRBD2. The CDR3 is 15 residues long. Germline V gene data show CDR1 as SGHRS and CDR2 as YFSETQ. Trimming at V came to 4 bases and at J to 0 bases, leaving 3 bases not matched to a gene. CDR3: CASSIAGSSYNEQFF. The CDR3 region has the DNA TGCGCCAGCAGCATAGCGGGAAGCTCCTACAATGAGCAGTTCTTC.

The chain links TRBV7-6 to TRBJ2-1, with 10 bases lining up with TRBD1. With V trimmed by 5 bases and J by 5 bases, 6 bases remained unmatched. This CDR3 region has 15 residues. Germline assignment: CDR1 SGHVS and CDR2 FNYEAQ. Here the CDR3 reads CASSARQGADNEQFF. The CDR3, as DNA: TGTGCCAGCAGCGCACGACAGGGGGCGGACAATGAGCAGTTCTTC.

J is TRBJ2-3 and V is TRBV7-9, with 9 bases lining up with TRBD1. V lost 3 bases, J lost 4 bases, and 8 bases stayed unmatched. Per germline, CDR1 SEHNR and CDR2 FQNEAQ (reference sequence). There are 16 residues in the CDR3. The CDR3 nucleotides read TGTGCCAGCAGCTTCTATGGGACAGGGATTGCAGATACGCAGTATTTT. This gives the protein CASSFYGTGIADTQYF.

The V call is TRBV6-6, the J call TRBJ2-7; 7 bases align to TRBD1. The V segment lost 0 bases and the J segment 4 bases; nucleotides outside the gene matches: 6. Germline V CDR1 and CDR2: MNHNY, SVGAGI (reference sequence). The CDR3 extends over 15 amino acids. The CDR3 DNA reads TGTGCCAGCAGTTACTCCGCGACAGGGTTGTACGAGCAGTACTTC. Its protein is CASSYSATGLYEQYF.

V is TRBV5-4 and J is TRBJ2-7; tentative D call: TRBD2 (7 bases). Trimming cost V 4 bases and J 4 bases, with 18 bases left between them. Germline CDR1 and CDR2: SGHNT and YYREEE (reference sequence). The CDR3 is 15 amino acids. CDR3 nucleotides: TGTGCCAGCAGCCCAAATAAGGGGGGGAGATACGAGCAGTACTTC. This translates into CASSPNKGGRYEQYF.

This chain connects TRBV5-1 to TRBJ1-1; D ambiguous. Between the trimmed V and J ends, which lost 6 bases and 0 bases, there was a span of 9 bases. There are 13 residues in the CDR3. The V gene's germline CDR1 is SGHRS and CDR2 YFSETQ. DNA for the CDR3: TGCGCCAGCAAGGAGGGATTGAACACTGAAGCTTTCTTT. Protein sequence: CASKEGLNTEAFF.

V usage is TRBV9 and J usage is TRBJ1-4; a weak D match, TRBD1 (5 bases). The germline V gene has CDR1 SGDLS and CDR2 YYNGEE. Between the trimmed V and J ends, which lost 2 bases and 8 bases, there was a span of 16 bases. This CDR3 is built from 15 residues. CDR3 amino acids: CASSVDSSFGEKLFF. CDR3 DNA sequence: TGTGCCAGCAGCGTCGACAGCTCCTTCGGGGAAAAACTGTTTTTT.

The chain carries TRBV6-1 and TRBJ2-7; 12 bases agree with TRBD1. CDR3 size: 15 residues. V gave up 4 bases and J gave up 4 bases; unmatched junction bases: 5. Germline V gene sequence: CDR1 MNHNS, CDR2 SASEGT. The CDR3 DNA sequence: TGTGCCAGCAGTGGCCCGGGACAGGGGGCTTACGAGCAGTACTTC. Its protein is CASSGPGQGAYEQYF.